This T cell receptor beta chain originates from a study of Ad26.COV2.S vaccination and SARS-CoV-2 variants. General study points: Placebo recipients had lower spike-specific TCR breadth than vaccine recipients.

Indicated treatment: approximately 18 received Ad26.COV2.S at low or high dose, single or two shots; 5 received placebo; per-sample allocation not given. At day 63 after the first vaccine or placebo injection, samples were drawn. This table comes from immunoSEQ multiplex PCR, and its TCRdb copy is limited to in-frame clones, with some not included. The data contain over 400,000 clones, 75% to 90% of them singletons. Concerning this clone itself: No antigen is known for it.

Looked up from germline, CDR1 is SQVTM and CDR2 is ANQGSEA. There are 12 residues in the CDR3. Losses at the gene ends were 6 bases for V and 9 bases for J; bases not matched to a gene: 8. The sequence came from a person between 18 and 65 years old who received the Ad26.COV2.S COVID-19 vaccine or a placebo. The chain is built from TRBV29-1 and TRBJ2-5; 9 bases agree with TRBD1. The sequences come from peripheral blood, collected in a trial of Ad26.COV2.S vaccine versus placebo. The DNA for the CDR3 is TGCAGCGTCTCGTCCGACAGGGGGGCCCAGTACTTC. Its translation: CSVSSDRGAQYF.